Each of the 23 T cell receptor beta chains below was sequenced from the same sample in a study of T cells in localized non-small cell lung cancer. Clones were read by immunoSEQ multiplex PCR, and TCRdb kept only the in-frame ones, dropping some. The table records some 41,000 clones, approximately 83% of them present only once. Source: PBMCs, taken before any cancer treatment. These receptors were taken from a man aged 35 to 70 with stage II lung adenocarcinoma.

The chain joins TRBV4-1 to TRBJ2-7; 10 positions agree with TRBD1. The CDR3 spans 14 residues. V shed 1 base and J 5 bases; nucleotides not matched to a gene: 2. The germline CDR1 and CDR2 sequences are MGHRA and YSYEKL. The CDR3 nucleotides are TGCGCCAGCAGCCAAGGACAGGGGGCGAACGAGCAGTACTTC. It codes for CASSQGQGANEQYF.

In this sample, this clone turned up once. J is TRBJ1-1 and V is TRBV28; D ambiguous. Deletions cut 2 bases from V and 0 bases from J, with 16 bases between. Germline CDR1 is MDHEN and CDR2 is SYDVKM. This CDR3 region has 17 residues. In nucleotides, the CDR3 is TGTGCCAGCAGTTTACCACCCGACGGAGGGATGAACACTGAAGCTTTCTTT. It translates to CASSLPPDGGMNTEAFF.

The rearrangement uses TRBV7-9 and TRBJ2-1; possibly TRBD1 for D (5 bases). Trimming took off 3 bases at V and 7 bases at J, with 13 bases between the two ends. The CDR3 has 14 amino acids. In germline, CDR1 is SEHNR, CDR2 FQNEAQ (reference sequence). This CDR3 reads CASSFHDSTNEQFF. CDR3 nucleotide sequence: TGTGCCAGCAGCTTCCACGACAGCACGAATGAGCAGTTCTTC. Full variable domain (missing parts from reference TRBV7-9 and TRBJ2-1): DTGVSQNPRHKITKRGQNVTFRCDPISEHNRLYWYRQTLGQGPEFLTYFQNEAQLEKSRLLSDRFSAERPKGSFSTLEIQRTEQGDSAMYLCASSFHDSTNEQFFGPGTRLTVL.

V and J are TRBV7-8 and TRBJ2-2; tentative D call: TRBD1 (5 bases). Deletions cut 0 bases from V and 4 bases from J, with 15 bases between. This CDR3 contains 17 residues. Germline V lookup: CDR1 SGHVS, CDR2 FQNEAQ. The CDR3 nucleotides are TGTGCCAGCAGCTTAGCCCTTGTGGGGCTTGGCACCGGGGAGCTGTTTTTT. This sequence encodes CASSLALVGLGTGELFF. The complete variable domain, with remaining parts taken from reference TRBV7-8 and TRBJ2-2, reads GAGVSQSPRYKVAKRGQDVALRCDPISGHVSLFWYQQALGQGPEFLTYFQNEAQLDKSGLPSDRFFAERPEGSVSTLKIQRTQQEDSAVYLCASSLALVGLGTGELFFGEGSRLTVL.

V and J are TRBV9 and TRBJ1-5; 8 nucleotides align to TRBD1. The J segment lost 11 bases and the V segment lost 0 bases, leaving 7 bases of the junction unmatched. This CDR3 has 14 amino acids. The germline V gene encodes CDR1 SGDLS and CDR2 YYNGEE. In DNA form, the CDR3 reads TGTGCCAGCAGCGTAGGGACAGGGTTCACGGCCCAGCATTTT. Translated, it gives CASSVGTGFTAQHF.

V is TRBV5-4 and J is TRBJ2-7; 14 bases map to TRBD2. With V trimmed by 2 bases and J by 4 bases, 5 bases remained unmatched. Per germline, CDR1 SGHNT and CDR2 YYREEE (reference sequence). CDR3 size: 16 residues. The CDR3 nucleotides are TGTGCCAGCAGCTTACCGGGACTAGCGGGAGTGTACGAGCAGTACTTC. This gives the protein CASSLPGLAGVYEQYF. Based on the CDR3 plus reference TRBV5-4 and TRBJ2-7, the full variable domain is ETGVTQSPTHLIKTRGQQVTLRCSSQSGHNTVSWYQQALGQGPQFIFQYYREEENGRGNFPPRFSGLQFPNYSSELNVNALELDDSALYLCASSLPGLAGVYEQYFGPGTRLTVT.

The chain carries TRBV7-2 and TRBJ2-5; D gene unclear. The V end lost 2 bases, the J end lost 5 bases, and 9 bases lay between the germline ends. Germline V lookup: CDR1 SGHTA, CDR2 FQGNSA. The CDR3 spans 13 residues. CDR3 residues: CASSLNGRETQYF. CDR3 nucleotides: TGTGCCAGCAGCTTAAACGGCCGGGAGACCCAGTACTTC.

As DNA, the CDR3 is TGTGCCAGCAGTCATCCCAGGCGGGGAAACACCATATATTTT. This codes for CASSHPRRGNTIYF. The gene calls are TRBV14 and TRBJ1-3, with unresolved D. CDR1 is SGHDN and CDR2 is FVKESK in the germline V gene. The CDR3 runs to 14 residues. V was cut by 6 bases and J by 4 bases, with 13 bases left in between.

This clone was seen once. The chain combines TRBV5-6 with TRBJ1-3; 11 nucleotides match TRBD1. Germline V gives CDR1 SGHDT, CDR2 YYEEEE. The CDR3 consists of 15 residues. Germline trimming cut 4 bases from V and 4 bases from J; bases unmatched to any gene: 4. Here the CDR3 reads CASSPDRGPGNTIYF. The CDR3 DNA sequence: TGTGCCAGCAGCCCGGACAGGGGGCCCGGAAACACCATATATTTT.

The rearrangement uses TRBV25-1 and TRBJ2-5; 8 nucleotides agree with TRBD1. The DNA matches TRBJ2-7 better at its end, which makes the J call doubtful. The CDR3 totals 17 residues. CDR1 and CDR2 from the germline V gene are MGHDK and SYGVNS. CDR3 sequence reads: CASSELGAGTGAYEQYF. For the CDR3, the DNA is TGTGCCAGCAGTGAATTAGGGGCCGGGACAGGAGCCTACGAGCAGTACTTC.

This sequence joins TRBV9 and TRBJ2-3, with 11 bases lining up with TRBD1. V shed 3 bases and J 4 bases; nucleotides not matched to a gene: 4. CDR1 and CDR2 (germline): SGDLS, YYNGEE. The CDR3 extends over 15 amino acids. CDR3 coding DNA: TGTGCCAGCAGCGCCGGGACAGGGGGACCAGATACGCAGTATTTT. This translates into CASSAGTGGPDTQYF.

This clone was observed a handful of times. The chain links TRBV11-2 to TRBJ2-7; the D call may be TRBD1 or TRBD2 (6 bases each). V lost 5 bases and J lost 0, with 17 bases in between. Germline V gene data show CDR1 as SGHAT and CDR2 as FQNNGV. This CDR3 comprises 16 residues. CDR3 DNA: TGTGCCAGCAGCCCGAGGGGGACTGTCCTCTCCTACGAGCAGTACTTC. The encoded protein is CASSPRGTVLSYEQYF.

The V gene is TRBV10-3, the J gene TRBJ1-1; D not resolved. CDR1 and CDR2 (germline): ENHRY, SYGVKD. V lost 2 bases and J lost 1, with 14 bases in between. The CDR3 spans 16 residues. The CDR3 region is CAISENEVGRNTEAFF. The CDR3 DNA sequence: TGTGCCATCAGTGAGAATGAGGTGGGCAGGAACACTGAAGCTTTCTTT.

V is TRBV11-2 and J is TRBJ1-6; TRBD1 matches 9 bases. The CDR3 sequence is 15 residues long. The germline V gene encodes CDR1 SGHAT and CDR2 FQNNGV. V lost 4 bases, J lost 9 bases, and 7 bases stayed unmatched. The CDR3: CASSSSTGGTSPLHF. The CDR3 DNA is TGTGCCAGCAGCTCCTCGACAGGGGGAACTTCACCCCTCCACTTT.

CDR3 amino acids: CASSPLDRVDTEAFF. Here the CDR3 DNA reads TGTGCCAGCTCACCATTGGACAGGGTGGACACTGAAGCTTTCTTT. The V call is TRBV18, the J call TRBJ1-1; 8 bases map to TRBD1. This CDR3 region has 15 residues. V lost 2 bases and J lost 3; bases outside the gene matches: 5. Germline loops: CDR1 KGHSH, CDR2 LQKENI.

The CDR3 sequence: CASSHKQGGTEAFF. The CDR3 DNA follows: TGTGCCAGCAGCCATAAACAGGGCGGCACTGAAGCTTTCTTT. V gene TRBV14 combines with J gene TRBJ1-1; D possibly corresponds to TRBD1 (6 bases). Per the germline V gene, CDR1 is SGHDN and CDR2 is FVKESK. This CDR3 spans 14 amino acids. Trimming took 3 bases from V and 4 from J, leaving 12 bases between them.

This chain links TRBV6-5 with TRBJ1-4; D is possibly TRBD1 (5 bases). Germline CDR1 reads MNHEY; CDR2 reads SVGAGI. V lost 6 bases and J 13 bases, leaving 12 bases between the germline ends. CDR3 length: 11 amino acids. The CDR3 coding sequence is TGTGCCAGCAGATCCGGGGGGGGACTGTTTTTT. Amino acid sequence: CASRSGGGLFF.

This clone was recorded only once. This chain uses TRBV5-1 with TRBJ2-2, with 10 bases fitting TRBD2. V shed 2 bases, J shed 5 bases, and the junction held 6 bases outside the gene matches. Germline V CDR1 and CDR2: SGHRS, YFSETQ. There are 16 residues in the CDR3. DNA for the CDR3: TGCGCCAGCAGCTTTAGGACTAGCGGTGGAACCGGGGAGCTGTTTTTT. Amino acid sequence: CASSFRTSGGTGELFF.

This chain joins TRBV9 and TRBJ2-2, with TRBD2 matching over 9 bases. Germline V gene data show CDR1 as SGDLS and CDR2 as YYNGEE. This CDR3 contains 18 residues. J lost 2 bases, V lost 0 bases, and 8 bases had no gene match. CDR3 DNA: TGTGCCAGCAGCGTAGCCCGGGGAGGGACTAGCAACACCGGGGAGCTGTTTTTT. Amino acid sequence: CASSVARGGTSNTGELFF.

The rearrangement uses TRBV9 and TRBJ2-1; the D is unclear. V lost 1 base, J lost 0 bases, and 8 bases lay in between. The germline gives CDR1 SGDLS, CDR2 YYNGEE. The CDR3 runs to 15 residues. CDR3: CASSVSEASYNEQFF. CDR3 bases: TGTGCCAGCAGCGTAAGTGAAGCCTCCTACAATGAGCAGTTCTTC.

This rearrangement joins TRBV6-1 to TRBJ1-2; D may be TRBD1 (6 bases). Trimming cost V 6 bases and J 4 bases, with 12 bases left between them. Per germline, CDR1 MNHNS and CDR2 SASEGT. The CDR3 has 13 amino acids. The CDR3 DNA sequence: TGTGCCAGCAGCCGGGACACCCTCTATGGCTACACCTTC. It specifies CASSRDTLYGYTF.

This sequence joins TRBV7-9 and TRBJ1-2; D perhaps matches TRBD1 (6 bases). The length of the CDR3 is 13 residues. V gave up 5 bases and J gave up 7 bases, with 14 bases separating them. Germline lookup yields CDR1 SEHNR and CDR2 FQNEAQ (reference sequence). CDR3 bases: TGTGCCAGCAGCCTTGGGGACATAATTGGCTACACCTTC. It translates to CASSLGDIIGYTF.

This clone was seen a single time. This chain joins TRBV7-6 and TRBJ2-1; 10 nucleotides agree with TRBD1. Germline trimming cut 1 base from V and 8 bases from J; bases unmatched to any gene: 2. Germline CDR1 and CDR2: SGHVS and FNYEAQ. The CDR3 is made up of 14 amino acids. CDR3 coding DNA: TGTGCCAGCAGCTTAGGGGACAGGGGCCATGAGCAGTTCTTC. It yields the protein CASSLGDRGHEQFF.